The 3 T cell receptor beta chains reported below all come from one sample, sequenced in a study of memory CD4+ T cells and cytomegalovirus serostatus. Only in-frame clones appear in the TCRdb table, and some are missing; sequencing was by immunoSEQ multiplex PCR. Here the sample spans tens of thousands of clones, around 78% being singletons. The sort gate was single viable CD3+CD4+CD8-CD45RO+ cells for memory CD4+ T cells. Sequenced sample: memory CD4+ T cells from blood. These receptors originate from an adult in good health and CMV-seronegative.

The V and J genes are TRBV28 and TRBJ1-5; 12 nucleotides line up with TRBD1. The length of the CDR3 is 16 residues. CDR1 is MDHEN and CDR2 is SYDVKM in the germline V gene. Trimming at V came to 8 bases and at J to 6 bases, leaving 11 bases not matched to a gene. The CDR3 protein is CASRARGQGAIQPQHF. The CDR3 DNA follows: TGTGCCAGCCGAGCCCGGGGACAGGGGGCGATTCAGCCCCAGCATTTT.

The chain links TRBV28 to TRBJ2-3; D unclear. Germline V gene data show CDR1 as MDHEN and CDR2 as SYDVKM. Trimming took 2 bases from V and 0 from J, leaving 9 bases between them. The CDR3 totals 15 residues. CDR3 residues: CASSLTDISTDTQYF. As DNA, the CDR3 is TGTGCCAGCAGTTTAACAGACATTAGCACAGATACGCAGTATTTT. Variable domain in full (rest from reference TRBV28 and TRBJ2-3): DVKVTQSSRYLVKRTGEKVFLECVQDMDHENMFWYRQDPGLGLRLIYFSYDVKMKEKGDIPEGYSVSREKKERFSLILESASTNQTSMYLCASSLTDISTDTQYFGPGTRLTVL.

With regard to this clone: At one of its ends the junction is not consistent with the germline gene, which may arise from a read error. V usage is TRBV7-2 and J usage is TRBJ2-1, with a tentative D call TRBD1 (8 bases). Germline CDR1 SGHTA, CDR2 FQGNSA. The CDR3 has 17 residues. CDR3 bases: TGTGCCCGCAGCCCCCCGTGGGGGGGACAGGAGTTTAATGAGCAGTTCTTC. It is translated as CARSPPWGGQEFNEQFF.